A selection of T cell receptor beta chains follows, all from one sample in a study of T cell changes during pregnancy in multiple sclerosis. Produced via immunoSEQ multiplex PCR; TCRdb's table is partial and in-frame only. The repertoire consists of around 29,000 clones, with over 75% occurring once and the leading ten covering 8% to 9.5%. The specimen comprised CD8+ T cells from peripheral blood mononuclear cells, sampled after pregnancy. The receptors here all came from a female donor with multiple sclerosis, enrolled in a pregnancy study. CDR3s include the opening cysteine and the closing phenylalanine or tryptophan. A D gene is named only where the DNA matches it firmly. Size values are once, few and many counts, or a class for expanded clones, and some rows have none.

d_gene,abundance,j_gene,v_gene,CDR3nt,CDR3aa
.,.,TRBJ2-7,TRBV9,TGTGCCAGCAGCGTAGATGGGGAGTCCTACGAGCAGTACTTC,CASSVDGESYEQYF
.,.,TRBJ2-1,TRBV6-4,TGTGCCAGCAGTGCAGGGCAGGATTACAATGAGCAGTTCTTC,CASSAGQDYNEQFF
.,.,TRBJ2-7,TRBV15,TGTGCCACCAGCAGTCACCAGGGACTCCGGAGCCACGAGCAGTACTTC,CATSSHQGLRSHEQYF
TRBD1,.,TRBJ2-1,TRBV7-6,TGTGCCAGCAGCAGACACCGGGACAGGGGCAACAATGAGCAGTTCTTC,CASSRHRDRGNNEQFF
TRBD1,.,TRBJ2-1,TRBV7-3,TGTGCCAGCAGCTCCCTAGCCCGGACAGGTTACAATGAGCAGTTCTTC,CASSSLARTGYNEQFF
.,.,TRBJ2-7,TRBV5-1,TGCGCCAGCAGCTTGGACTTGGGAGGCGAGCAGTACTTC,CASSLDLGGEQYF
.,once,TRBJ2-5,TRBV19,TGTGCCAGTAGTATCATCGGCAGGGTGTGGGAGACCCAGTACTTC,CASSIIGRVWETQYF
TRBD1,.,TRBJ2-1,TRBV6-5,TGTGCCAGCAGTTACGGGACAGGCACGAATGAGCAGTTCTTC,CASSYGTGTNEQFF
TRBD1,.,TRBJ2-7,TRBV6-1,TGTGCCAGCAGGGAAGGGACAGATGGCTCCTACGAGCAGTACTTC,CASREGTDGSYEQYF
.,.,TRBJ2-5,TRBV10-3,TGTGCCACAGGCCAGGGGGAGACCCAGTACTTC,CATGQGETQYF
.,.,TRBJ1-6,TRBV1,TGCACCAGCAGCCTGCGGGGACGTTGCCATTCACCCCTCCACTTT,CTSSLRGRCHSPLHF
.,.,TRBJ1-4,TRBV6-1,TGTGCCAGCAGTGTACTACAAGGTACTAATGAAAAACTGTTTTTT,CASSVLQGTNEKLFF
TRBD2,.,TRBJ2-1,TRBV7-3,TGTGCCAGCAGCTTAACTGATGTCGGGGGGATCAATGAGCAGTTCTTC,CASSLTDVGGINEQFF
TRBD2,.,TRBJ2-2,TRBV4-1,TGCGCCAGCAGCCCGTTTCGGGGGGGGATCGGGGAGCTGTTTTTT,CASSPFRGGIGELFF
.,.,TRBJ1-5,TRBV7-2,TGTGCCAGCAGCCCGACCCCAGGGATTTTCGATCAGCCCCAGCATTTT,CASSPTPGIFDQPQHF
.,.,TRBJ2-7,TRBV19,TGTGCCAGTTCCCGCGACCGGGACACCTCAACCTACGAGCAGTACTTC,CASSRDRDTSTYEQYF
.,.,TRBJ1-2,TRBV7-9,TGTGCCAGCAGCTCCGCGAGCTACACCTTC,CASSSASYTF
.,.,TRBJ1-1,TRBV9,TGTGCCAGCAGCGAAGGGGGGAACACTGAAGCTTTCTTT,CASSEGGNTEAFF
.,.,TRBJ1-1,TRBV10-3,TGTGCCACTTTAGTCGACACTGAAGCTTTCTTT,CATLVDTEAFF
.,.,TRBJ2-2,TRBV4-3,TGCGCCAGCAGCCAAGTTGTAGGGCCCGGGGGCACCGGGGAGCTGTTTTTT,CASSQVVGPGGTGELFF
.,once,TRBJ2-7,TRBV11-2,TGTGCCAGCAGCTTGGGCGTGGCCGAGCAGTACTTC,CASSLGVAEQYF
TRBD2,.,TRBJ2-1,TRBV10-1,TGCGCCAGCAGTGAGACTAGCGGGGTGCAGTTCTTC,CASSETSGVQFF
TRBD2,.,TRBJ2-7,TRBV6-5,TGTGCCAGCAGTTACTCGTCGCTAGCGGGGTCCAGCGAGCAGTACTTC,CASSYSSLAGSSEQYF
TRBD2,.,TRBJ2-2,TRBV7-9,TGTGCCAGCAGCTATCTATACTCGGGACTAGGGGAGCTGTTTTTT,CASSYLYSGLGELFF
.,.,TRBJ1-5,TRBV9,TGTGCCAGCAGCGTAGGGGGGGGCGCGGGTCAGCCCCAGCATTTT,CASSVGGGAGQPQHF
.,once,TRBJ2-1,TRBV2,TGTGCCAGCAGGGAGATAAGCTCCTACAATGAGCAGTTCTTC,CASREISSYNEQFF
.,once,TRBJ2-1,TRBV10-2,TGCGCCAGCAGAGGGGGTTACAATGAGCAGTTCTTC,CASRGGYNEQFF
.,once,TRBJ2-7,TRBV7-9,TGTGCCAGCAGCTGGGGGGACGGCTACGAGCAGTACTTC,CASSWGDGYEQYF
TRBD1,.,TRBJ2-7,TRBV4-1,TGCGCCAGCGGCCAGAGGGACAGGGGGCTTGACGAGCAGTACTTC,CASGQRDRGLDEQYF
.,.,TRBJ1-2,TRBV5-6,TGTGCCAGCAGCTTGGGGGGCGATCCCCCCTATGGCTACACCTTC,CASSLGGDPPYGYTF
TRBD1,.,TRBJ2-3,TRBV14,TGTGCCAGCAGCACGACAGGGGGAAGAGATACGCAGTATTTT,CASSTTGGRDTQYF
TRBD2,.,TRBJ2-3,TRBV2,TGTGCCAGCAGTGTACGGGGGGGCGGAGCGGTTGATACGCAGTATTTT,CASSVRGGGAVDTQYF
.,.,TRBJ2-7,TRBV7-9,TGTGCCAGCAGCTTAGACCCGCGCTACGAGCAGTACTTC,CASSLDPRYEQYF
TRBD2,.,TRBJ2-1,TRBV7-9,TGTGCCAGCAGCCCTCTCGGGACTAGCGGATTTCTTGAGCAGTTCTTC,CASSPLGTSGFLEQFF
.,once,TRBJ1-2,TRBV7-3,TGTGCCAGCAGCCCGCTTCCCAACGACTTCTATGGCTACACCTTC,CASSPLPNDFYGYTF
.,once,TRBJ2-1,TRBV10-1,TGCGCCAGCAGCGGGGGAGTGACGGGGGAGGATGAGCAGTTCTTC,CASSGGVTGEDEQFF
TRBD1,.,TRBJ2-7,TRBV5-6,TGTGCCAGCAGCTTTAGGGAACAGGGGTTCCTCTACGAGCAGTACTTC,CASSFREQGFLYEQYF
.,.,TRBJ1-1,TRBV19,TGTGCCAGTAGTATGATACAGGGAGTCGGCACTGAAGCTTTCTTT,CASSMIQGVGTEAFF
.,.,TRBJ1-4,TRBV5-1,TGCGCCAGCAGCCCCGGGCGGGGCCAAGGAGTGTTTTTT,CASSPGRGQGVFF
.,once,TRBJ2-3,TRBV4-1,TGCGCCAGCAGCCCCCAGAGGGGGGGCCTCTCCACAGATACGCAGTATTTT,CASSPQRGGLSTDTQYF
.,.,TRBJ2-7,TRBV27,TGTGCCAGCAGTTTAGGTCGGTGGCGTCGGGGTAACGAGCAGTACTTC,CASSLGRWRRGNEQYF
.,.,TRBJ1-1,TRBV28,TGTGCCAGCAGTTTATCTAAGGCAGGGAAGACTGAAGCTTTCTTT,CASSLSKAGKTEAFF